Sequencing of this T cell receptor (beta chain) was carried out in a study of shared clonotypes between healthy human individuals. Across the whole study: CD4 naive and CD4 memory each took three plates per donor, while CD8 naive took two and CD8 memory one.

The CDR3 contains 15 residues. Germline values: CDR1 MNHEY, CDR2 SVGAGI. The V gene end was trimmed by 0 bases and the J gene end by 4 bases; junction bases not matched to a gene: 3. Only in-frame clones appear in the TCRdb table, and some are missing; sequencing was by immunoSEQ multiplex PCR. Of about 380,000 clones in the sample, around 96% are singletons; the top ten hold 0.25% to 0.35%. The TCR sequence derives from a man aged 30-40 years in good health. The sequenced sample was memory CD8+ T cells sorted from blood. Subset in this sample: CD45RO+ cells pooled with CCR7-negative TemRA cells. The chain joins TRBV6-5 to TRBJ1-3; TRBD1 matches at 7 bases. CDR3 residues: CASSYSPGQGNTIYF. CDR3 nucleotide sequence: TGTGCCAGCAGTTACTCGCCGGGACAGGGAAACACCATATATTTT.